This T cell receptor (beta chain) came from a study of blood T cell repertoires in COVID-19. The CDR3 sequence is 14 residues long. Germline-derived CDR1 and CDR2 are LNHDA and SQIVND (reference sequence). The ends were cut back, 3 bases at V and 3 bases at J, with 12 bases in the middle. The table came from immunoSEQ multiplex PCR; TCRdb's copy has only in-frame clones and leaves some out. The sample consists of under 200,000 clones, about four fifths of them appearing once. The chain joins TRBV19 to TRBJ2-7; possible D gene TRBD1, 5 bases. The sequence derives from a man between 65 and 85 years old who had recovered from COVID-19. The source material was peripheral blood. The DNA of the CDR3 is TGTGCCAGTAGTATTGGGGCTCCTAGCTACGAGCAGTACTTC. This translates into CASSIGAPSYEQYF.